The subject of this entry is one T cell receptor (beta chain). Its antigen is unknown. The data stem from a study of human thymus T cells. Germline V gives CDR1 LNHDA, CDR2 SQIVND (reference sequence). The CDR3 runs to 14 residues. V was cut by 5 bases and J by 0 bases, with 10 bases left in between. Assay used: immunoSEQ multiplex PCR; TCRdb lists only in-frame clones, some missing. The sample holds approximately 46,000 clones, approximately 95% seen once. Study observations and caveats: It looked as if thymic and blood repertoires used V and J genes in a biased way.

The sequence was collected from a girl under three years old with a congenital heart defect but otherwise immunologically healthy. Material: blood. J is TRBJ2-5 and V is TRBV19; D is uncertain. CDR3 DNA: TGTGCCAGTAGTCTCGGACGGCACCAAGAGACCCAGTACTTC. Protein product: CASSLGRHQETQYF.